The present T cell receptor (beta chain) was sequenced within a study of neurological immune-mediated disorders. From the 5' RACE reads, TCRdb called clonotypes with MiXCR, one entry per CDR3 protein. The profile covers approximately 100,000 distinct CDR3 sequences, with 10% to 14% appearing a single time and more than 2.5% taken by the ten largest. This clonotype was seen repeatedly, ten times or more. Its cognate antigen is unknown. The CDR3 contains 15 residues. The study, taken as a whole, reports: The most TCR clonal expansion was seen in HTLV-1-associated myelopathy, and the least was seen in multiple sclerosis, which fell below healthy controls.

Time point specified: longitudinal time-point 3. Specimen: PBMCs. The genes are TRBV21-1 and TRBJ1-4. TRBV21-1 is recorded as a pseudogene. The TCR originated in a female donor with HTLV-1-associated myelopathy (HAM/TSP). CDR3 DNA sequence: TGTGCCAGCAGCGCACACCTCTCAACTAATGAAAAACTGTTTTTT. Translated, it gives CASSAHLSTNEKLFF.